This T cell receptor (beta chain) was obtained from a study of T cell changes during pregnancy in multiple sclerosis. The CDR3 runs 13 residues. With V trimmed by 4 bases and J by 5 bases, 3 bases remained unmatched. Germline V gene sequence: CDR1 KGHSH, CDR2 LQKENI. Assay used: immunoSEQ multiplex PCR; TCRdb lists only in-frame clones, some missing. The table shows 70,000 to 100,000 clones, with approximately 92% occurring only once. Sample: peripheral blood, taken in the first trimester of pregnancy. The chain is built from TRBV18 and TRBJ2-7; TRBD1 agrees at 9 bases. The receptor comes from a female donor with multiple sclerosis, enrolled in a pregnancy study. The CDR3 loop is CASSRDRDNEQYF. Here the CDR3 DNA reads TGTGCCAGCTCACGGGACAGGGACAACGAGCAGTACTTC.